This T cell receptor beta chain was recorded in a study of blood T cell repertoires in COVID-19. Trimming removed 3 bases from V and 4 bases from J; junction bases left unmatched: 4. This CDR3 is 16 amino acids long. Germline CDR1 SGHRS, CDR2 YFSETQ. Libraries were prepared by immunoSEQ multiplex PCR; TCRdb keeps only in-frame clonotypes and omits some of them. Of roughly 150,000 clones in the sample, 65% to 85% were seen once. The chain couples TRBV5-1 to TRBJ2-1, with 13 bases aligning to TRBD2. The receptor's source is a woman aged 70-85 years who had recovered from COVID-19. The sequenced sample was peripheral blood. CDR3 in DNA: TGCGCCAGCAGCTCCCTACTAGCGGGAGGGTACAATGAGCAGTTCTTC. It is translated as CASSSLLAGGYNEQFF.